This entry lists 17 T cell receptor beta chains sequenced from one sample in a study of blood T cell repertoires in COVID-19. Repertoires were generated with immunoSEQ multiplex PCR, while TCRdb's copy carries only in-frame clones and drops some. This sample carries over 250,000 clones, around 90% of them seen once, and the ten largest clones take roughly 2.6%. The sample taken for sequencing was PBMCs or T cells enriched from blood (not recorded which). Receptors originate from a man aged 60-69 years who had recovered from COVID-19.

V usage is TRBV6-5 and J usage is TRBJ1-4, with no clear D. The V end was cut by 6 bases, the J end by 4 bases, with 12 bases between. This CDR3 region has 14 residues. Germline V gene lookup returns CDR1 MNHEY and CDR2 SVGAGI. CDR3 in amino acids: CASSPWRNNEKLFF. In nucleotides, the CDR3 is TGTGCCAGCAGCCCATGGAGAAATAATGAAAAACTGTTTTTT.

The chain carries TRBV10-3 and TRBJ2-2; D ambiguous. The CDR3 spans 14 residues. Germline V CDR1 and CDR2: ENHRY, SYGVKD. The ends were cut back, 5 bases at V and 3 bases at J, with 10 bases in the middle. The CDR3 spells CAISPPADTGELFF. The CDR3 coding sequence is TGTGCCATCAGTCCTCCGGCGGACACCGGGGAGCTGTTTTTT.

V usage is TRBV13 and J usage is TRBJ2-7, with TRBD2 matching over 12 bases. CDR1 is PRHDT, CDR2 FYEKMQ, per germline (reference sequence). The CDR3 consists of 19 residues. Unmatched junction bases numbered 11, after V lost 0 bases and J lost 2 bases. The CDR3 is CASSLGFLAGGSGTYEQYF. CDR3 bases: TGTGCCAGCAGCTTAGGCTTTCTAGCGGGAGGGAGTGGAACCTACGAGCAGTACTTC.

The rearrangement joins TRBV5-4 to TRBJ1-5; 7 bases fit TRBD1. Unmatched junction bases numbered 2, after V lost 3 bases and J lost 5 bases. The CDR3 is 13 amino acids. Germline CDR1 SGHNT, CDR2 YYREEE (reference sequence). The CDR3 loop reads CASSYDRDQPQHF. The CDR3 DNA reads TGTGCCAGCAGCTACGACAGGGATCAGCCCCAGCATTTT.

The chain joins TRBV7-2 to TRBJ2-7; D gene uncertain. In germline, CDR1 is SGHTA, CDR2 FQGNSA. V lost 6 bases to trimming and J lost 6 bases, with 9 bases between them. The CDR3 contains 11 residues. The CDR3 coding sequence is TGTGCCAGCAGTCTGTCGTTCGAGCAGTACTTC. Its protein is CASSLSFEQYF.

This clone was found once. The rearrangement links TRBV4-2 to TRBJ2-7; 11 positions agree with TRBD2. The junction had 6 bases not matched to a gene; V was cut back by 2 bases and J by 0 bases. The CDR3 extends over 17 amino acids. CDR1 LGHNA and CDR2 YNFKEQ come from the germline V gene. This chain's CDR3 is CASSQRPGLADSYEQYF. The CDR3, as DNA: TGTGCCAGCAGCCAAAGGCCGGGACTAGCGGACTCCTACGAGCAGTACTTC.

A single count supports this clone. The rearrangement uses TRBV12-5 and TRBJ2-1; possible D gene TRBD2, 6 bases. V was shortened by 2 bases and J by 6 bases, with 11 bases between the two germline ends. Germline V gene sequence: CDR1 LGHNT, CDR2 FRNRAP. There are 14 residues in the CDR3. CDR3 region: CASGLNSGGNEQFF. The CDR3 DNA sequence: TGTGCTAGTGGTTTGAATTCCGGGGGCAATGAGCAGTTCTTC.

The rearrangement links TRBV6-6 to TRBJ2-7; possibly TRBD1 for D (5 bases). Germline CDR1 is MNHNY and CDR2 is SVGAGI (reference sequence). Trimming cost V 6 bases and J 0 bases, with 18 bases left between them. The CDR3 has 16 amino acids. The CDR3 region has the DNA TGTGCCAGCAGCCCCCAGGGTCGCGCGAGCTCCTACGAGCAGTACTTC. It translates to CASSPQGRASSYEQYF.

This clone appeared once. The chain carries TRBV24-1 and TRBJ1-2; TRBD1 aligns across 9 bases. Germline V gene data show CDR1 as KGHDR and CDR2 as SFDVKD. After removal of 4 bases from V and 5 bases from J, the junction contained 4 bases not matched to a gene. The CDR3 contains 14 residues. In DNA form, the CDR3 reads TGTGCCACCAGTGACGTGGGACAGGGTTATGGCTACACCTTC. The encoded protein is CATSDVGQGYGYTF.

The chain is built from TRBV5-1 and TRBJ2-7, with a tentative D call TRBD1 (6 bases). The CDR3 has 14 amino acids. Trimming stripped 4 bases from V and 1 base from J, with 12 bases between. CDR1 and CDR2 (germline): SGHRS, YFSETQ. The chain's CDR3 is CASSPRDNSYEQYF. The CDR3 coding sequence is TGCGCCAGCAGCCCCAGGGACAATTCCTACGAGCAGTACTTC.

There are a few counts of this clone. The chain couples TRBV4-2 to TRBJ1-1, with D perhaps matching TRBD1 (6 bases). Deletions cut 1 base from V and 5 bases from J, with 11 bases between. The CDR3 length is 14 residues. From germline, CDR1 is LGHNA and CDR2 YNFKEQ. CDR3 in amino acids: CASSQGEGGTEAFF. The CDR3, as DNA: TGTGCCAGCAGCCAAGGGGAGGGGGGGACTGAAGCTTTCTTT.

V is TRBV4-2 and J is TRBJ1-5; 7 bases line up with TRBD1. In germline, CDR1 is LGHNA, CDR2 YNFKEQ. The CDR3 consists of 15 residues. The junction had 5 bases not matched to a gene; V was cut back by 0 bases and J by 6 bases. In nucleotides, the CDR3 is TGTGCCAGCAGCCAAGAGACAGGGTTCGGTCAGCCCCAGCATTTT. Amino acids: CASSQETGFGQPQHF.

The genes are TRBV2 and TRBJ2-1; TRBD2 might be the D (5 bases). CDR3 length equals 15 residues. Trimming stripped 2 bases from V and 0 bases from J, with 8 bases between. Per germline, CDR1 SNHLY and CDR2 FYNNEI. The CDR3 reads CASSESGFSYNEQFF. The CDR3 bases are TGTGCCAGCAGTGAAAGCGGCTTCTCCTACAATGAGCAGTTCTTC.

This clone has a handful of counts. The chain employs TRBV4-2 and TRBJ1-5; 7 bases fit TRBD1. Germline values: CDR1 LGHNA, CDR2 YNFKEQ. Trimming at V came to 0 bases and at J to 1 base, leaving 3 bases not matched to a gene. The CDR3 has 16 amino acids. DNA for the CDR3: TGTGCCAGCAGCCAAGAGAAGGGGGCGAGCAATCAGCCCCAGCATTTT. Translation gives CASSQEKGASNQPQHF.

The chain couples TRBV10-1 to TRBJ2-3; 7 nucleotides agree with TRBD1. The CDR3 has 16 residues. With 5 bases clipped from V and 4 bases from J, the junction kept 12 bases outside the gene matches. In germline, CDR1 is WNHNN, CDR2 SYGVQD (reference sequence). The CDR3 DNA reads TGCGCCAGCAGTAGAGGAGCAGGGGGTTCCGCAGATACGCAGTATTTT. Translating gives CASSRGAGGSADTQYF.

The chain is built from TRBV12-3 or TRBV12-4 and TRBJ2-5; D call uncertain. V lost 6 bases and J 4 bases, leaving 12 bases between the germline ends. The CDR3 totals 13 residues. This chain's CDR3 is CASSRLVVETQYF. Here the CDR3 DNA reads TGTGCCAGCAGCCGTCTCGTTGTAGAGACCCAGTACTTC.

V is TRBV19 and J is TRBJ2-7; 10 bases line up with TRBD1. V lost 3 bases to trimming and J lost 3 bases; unmatched junction nucleotides: 2. The CDR3 totals 14 residues. CDR1 and CDR2 (germline): LNHDA, SQIVND (reference sequence). CDR3 in DNA: TGTGCCAGTAGTATCGGGACAGGGGACTACGAGCAGTACTTC. Translation gives CASSIGTGDYEQYF.